This T cell receptor (beta chain) was sequenced during a study of read filtering for tumor transcriptome and immune sequencing. Study overall: The cohort had about 16 men and some 13 women aged about 47 to 80, mean approximately 66 years. By R-ISS, stages I, II and III held approximately 8, 17 and 7 patients.

Bone marrow was sampled from every patient at the time of active disease. From around 440 ng of RNA, a library with molecular barcoded alpha/delta and beta/gamma adaptors was made. TCRdb analysed the reads with MiXCR anew, one entry per CDR3 protein. The sample contains 20,000 to 25,000 distinct CDR3 sequences, around 15% of which appear only once. Regarding the study as a whole: Compared with RNA-seq, IR-seq gave much higher clonotype depth and reliability.

This CDR3 contains 16 residues. V shed 4 bases and J 2 bases; nucleotides not matched to a gene: 5. Germline assignment: CDR1 MDHEN and CDR2 SYDVKM. Comment on this clonotype: No antigen is known for it.

The chain employs TRBV28 and TRBJ2-3, with TRBD2 matching over 11 bases. The sequenced material came from a population of CD138-negative cells sorted from bone marrow. The TCR originated in a donor at least 40 years old with multiple myeloma. CDR3 sequence (DNA): TGTGCCAGCAGTTCCTTAGCGGGAGGGTTCACAGATACGCAGTATTTT. This translates into CASSSLAGGFTDTQYF. Full variable domain (outside the CDR3, taken from reference TRBV28 and TRBJ2-3): DVKVTQSSRYLVKRTGEKVFLECVQDMDHENMFWYRQDPGLGLRLIYFSYDVKMKEKGDIPEGYSVSREKKERFSLILESASTNQTSMYLCASSSLAGGFTDTQYFGPGTRLTVL.